This T cell receptor beta chain was observed in a study of blood T cell repertoires in COVID-19. Study information: The United States, Italy and Spain supplied acute and convalescent COVID-19 samples.

A few counts support this clone. Germline lookup yields CDR1 LGHDT and CDR2 YNNKEL (reference sequence). The germline V and J ends were trimmed by 4 bases and 2 bases, with 6 bases remaining between them. The CDR3 covers 13 residues. Repertoires were generated with immunoSEQ multiplex PCR, while TCRdb's copy carries only in-frame clones and drops some. The sample contains 250,000 or so clones, 70% to 90% of which appear only once. The V gene is TRBV3-1 (or the pseudogene TRBV3-2), the J gene TRBJ1-3, with D possibly being TRBD1 (5 bases). This TCR was recovered from a woman in her forties or fifties who had been exposed to COVID-19. Sequenced material: PBMCs or T cells enriched from blood (not recorded which). The CDR3 loop reads CASSRGAGNTIYF. The DNA of the CDR3 is TGTGCCAGCAGCCGGGGGGCTGGAAACACCATATATTTT.